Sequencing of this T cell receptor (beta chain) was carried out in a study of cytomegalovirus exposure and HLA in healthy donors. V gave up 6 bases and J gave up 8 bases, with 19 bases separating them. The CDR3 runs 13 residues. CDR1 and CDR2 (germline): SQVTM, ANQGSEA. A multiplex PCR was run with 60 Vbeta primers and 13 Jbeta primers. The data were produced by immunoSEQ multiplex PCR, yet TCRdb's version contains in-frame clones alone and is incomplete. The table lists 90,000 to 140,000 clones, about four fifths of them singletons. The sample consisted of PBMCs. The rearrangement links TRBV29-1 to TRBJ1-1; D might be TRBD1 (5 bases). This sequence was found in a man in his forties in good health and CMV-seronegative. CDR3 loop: CSVLDSWRLEAFF. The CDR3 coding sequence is TGCAGCGTCCTAGACAGCTGGCGTTTGGAAGCTTTCTTT.